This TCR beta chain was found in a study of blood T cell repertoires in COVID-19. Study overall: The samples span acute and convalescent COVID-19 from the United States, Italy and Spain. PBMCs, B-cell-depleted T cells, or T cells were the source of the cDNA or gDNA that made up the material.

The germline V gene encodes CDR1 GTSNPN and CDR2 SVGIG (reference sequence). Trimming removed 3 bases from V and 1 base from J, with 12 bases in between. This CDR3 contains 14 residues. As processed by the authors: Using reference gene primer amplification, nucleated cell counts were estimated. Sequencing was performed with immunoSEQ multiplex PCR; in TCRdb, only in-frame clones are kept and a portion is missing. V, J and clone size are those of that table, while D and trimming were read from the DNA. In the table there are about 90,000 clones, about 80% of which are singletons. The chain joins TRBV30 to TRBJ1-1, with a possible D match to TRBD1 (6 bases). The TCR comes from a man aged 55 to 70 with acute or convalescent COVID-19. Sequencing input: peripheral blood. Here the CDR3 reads CAWSTGQRNTEAFF. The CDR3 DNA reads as TGTGCCTGGAGCACCGGACAGAGGAACACTGAAGCTTTCTTT. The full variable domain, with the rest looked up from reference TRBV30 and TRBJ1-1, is SQTIHQWPATLVQPVGSPLSLECTVEGTSNPNLYWYRQAAGRGLQLLFYSVGIGQISSEVPQNLSASRPQDRQFILSSKKLLLSDSGFYLCAWSTGQRNTEAFFGQGTRLTVV.